The source of this T cell receptor beta chain is a study of T cell responses to AZD1222 COVID-19 vaccine. Study-level findings and limits: Donors were largely white British and mainly female; clonal diversity was possibly underestimated.

Points on this clone: The antigen remains undetermined.

Trimming took 3 bases from V and 6 from J, leaving 9 bases between them. The CDR3 covers 12 residues. CDR1 is SGDLS, CDR2 YYNGEE, per germline. The assay was immunoSEQ multiplex PCR, and TCRdb's table has in-frame clones only and misses some. Here the sample spans approximately 99,000 clones, 89% being singletons. The gene calls are TRBV9 and TRBJ1-1; D is undetermined. The clonotype originates from an adult in good health. Sequences were derived from peripheral blood, sampled on day 0 of MenACWY control vaccination. As DNA, the CDR3 is TGTGCCAGCAGCGAGCGTCCCGCTGAAGCTTTCTTT. This translates into CASSERPAEAFF.